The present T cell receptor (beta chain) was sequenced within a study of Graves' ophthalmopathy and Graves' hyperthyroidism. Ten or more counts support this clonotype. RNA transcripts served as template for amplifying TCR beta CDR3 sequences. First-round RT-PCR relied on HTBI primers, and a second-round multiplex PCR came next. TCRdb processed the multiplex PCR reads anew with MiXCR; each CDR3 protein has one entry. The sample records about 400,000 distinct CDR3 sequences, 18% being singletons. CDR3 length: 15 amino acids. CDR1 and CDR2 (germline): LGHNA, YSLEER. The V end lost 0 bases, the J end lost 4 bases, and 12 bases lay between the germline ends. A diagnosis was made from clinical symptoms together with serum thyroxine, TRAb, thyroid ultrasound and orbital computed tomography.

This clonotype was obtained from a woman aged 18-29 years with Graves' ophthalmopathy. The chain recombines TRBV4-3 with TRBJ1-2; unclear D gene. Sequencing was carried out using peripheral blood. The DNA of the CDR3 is TGCGCCAGCAGCCAAGATTCCAGGCAGACCTATGGCTACACCTTC. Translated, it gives CASSQDSRQTYGYTF.